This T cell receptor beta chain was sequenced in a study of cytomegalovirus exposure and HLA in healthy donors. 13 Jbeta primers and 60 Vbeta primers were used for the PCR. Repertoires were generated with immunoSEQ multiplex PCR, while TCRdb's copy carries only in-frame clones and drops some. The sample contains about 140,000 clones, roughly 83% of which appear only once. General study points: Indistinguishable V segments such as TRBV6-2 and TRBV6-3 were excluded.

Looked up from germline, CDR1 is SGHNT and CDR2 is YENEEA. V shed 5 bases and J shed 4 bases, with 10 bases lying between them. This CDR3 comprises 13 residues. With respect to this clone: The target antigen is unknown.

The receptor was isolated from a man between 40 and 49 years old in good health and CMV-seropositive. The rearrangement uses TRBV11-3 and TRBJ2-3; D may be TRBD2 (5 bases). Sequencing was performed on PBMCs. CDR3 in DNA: TGTGCCAGCAGCAGAGACGGGGCAGATACGCAGTATTTT. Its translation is CASSRDGADTQYF.